This TCR beta chain originates from a study of blood T cells in healthy people across ages. A second PCR of roughly 6 to 12 cycles used a sample-barcoded 5' primer and a J-beta primer mix. Using its own MiXCR run on the 5' RACE reads, TCRdb lists one record per CDR3 protein. The table lists fewer than 1,200,000 distinct CDR3 sequences, less than 25% of them singletons. This clonotype was observed a few times. Trimming removed 6 bases from V and 7 bases from J; junction bases left unmatched: 6. This CDR3 region has 15 residues. Germline loops: CDR1 SQVTM, CDR2 ANQGSEA. The sample also formed part of further work on T cells of mothers and their children.

Specimen: blood. The chain couples TRBV29-1 to TRBJ2-1, with 16 bases matching TRBD2. The origin of this receptor is a girl aged 2 to 9 in good health. The CDR3 DNA reads as TGCAGCGTAGTTCCGGGACTAGCGGGAGGGAATGAGCAGTTCTTC. It specifies CSVVPGLAGGNEQFF.